This record looks at one T cell receptor (beta chain) sequence and its context. These data belong to a study of cytomegalovirus exposure and HLA in healthy donors. The germline V gene has CDR1 SGHTA and CDR2 FQGNSA. The V and J ends lost 5 bases and 7 bases, in that order; junction bases with no gene match: 4. This CDR3 is built from 12 residues. The study ran its PCR with 60 Vbeta and 13 Jbeta primers. Sequenced by immunoSEQ multiplex PCR; TCRdb stores in-frame clones only, minus some. The table lists fewer than 200,000 clones, around 80% of them singletons. The receptor was derived from a woman aged 45-60 years in good health and CMV-seropositive. Sequencing was performed on PBMCs. This sequence joins TRBV7-2 and TRBJ2-7, with 8 bases that match TRBD2. Written as DNA, the CDR3 is TGTGCCAGCAGCCACCGGGGGGGGGAGCAGTACTTC. Its protein is CASSHRGGEQYF.